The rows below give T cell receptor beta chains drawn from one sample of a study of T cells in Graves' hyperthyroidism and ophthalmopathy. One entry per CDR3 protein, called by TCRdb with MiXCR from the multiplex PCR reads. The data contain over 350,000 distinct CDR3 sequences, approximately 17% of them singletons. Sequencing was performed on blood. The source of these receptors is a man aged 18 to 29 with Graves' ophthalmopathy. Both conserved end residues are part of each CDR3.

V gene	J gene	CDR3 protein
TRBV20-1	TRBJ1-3	CSARRGGSGNTIYF
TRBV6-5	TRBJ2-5	CASSYSTGGETQYF
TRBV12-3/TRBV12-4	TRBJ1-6	CASSQDWGYSPLHF
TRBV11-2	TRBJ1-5	CASSSAPYQPQHF
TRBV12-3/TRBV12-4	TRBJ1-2	CASSFSPGNYGYTF
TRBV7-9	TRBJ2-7	CASSLTVSGTYEQYF
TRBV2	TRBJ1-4	CASEGTGGAPRGKLFF
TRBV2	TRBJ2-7	CASSEQRDSSYEQYF
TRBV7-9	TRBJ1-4	CASSSMGEKLFF
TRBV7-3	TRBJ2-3	CASSLSRRYTQYF
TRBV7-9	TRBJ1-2	CASSLGLRSNYGYTF
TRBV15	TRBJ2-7	CATSYDRGPYEQYF
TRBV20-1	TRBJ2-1	CSAPPGTAYNEQFF
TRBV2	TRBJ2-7	CASSARLAGGQLNLEQYF
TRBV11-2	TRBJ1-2	CASSQRRPGDYTF
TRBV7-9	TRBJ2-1	CASSRLAGGQYNEQFF
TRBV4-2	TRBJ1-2	CASSQEYSDSTYGYTF
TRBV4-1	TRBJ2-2	CASSQDVSRRGELFF
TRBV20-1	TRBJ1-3	CSARVGGPGDTIYF
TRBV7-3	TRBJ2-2	CAGSPTPGLAGVHSTGELFF
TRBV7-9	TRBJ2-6	CASSYTVSGANVLTF
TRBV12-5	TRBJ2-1	CASGEDRLRGNEQFF
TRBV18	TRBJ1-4	CASSPQGVANEKLFF
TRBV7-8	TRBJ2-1	CASSLGGSSGGRGEQFF
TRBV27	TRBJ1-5	CASSPSPWGREDQPQHF
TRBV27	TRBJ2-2	CASIGTRTGELFF
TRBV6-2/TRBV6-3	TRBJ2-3	CASSRPMGGSTDTQYF
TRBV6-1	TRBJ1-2	CASSNRGANYGYTF
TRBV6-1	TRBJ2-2	CASPIRVGDTNTGELFF
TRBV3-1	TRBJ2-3	CASLGTREDSSTDTQYF
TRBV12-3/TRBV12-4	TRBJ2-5	CASGEVTETQYF
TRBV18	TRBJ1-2	CASSIQSGTKDYGYTF
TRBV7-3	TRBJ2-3	CASSSGLAGGGTDTQYF
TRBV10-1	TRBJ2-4	CASSEGPLGKNIQYF
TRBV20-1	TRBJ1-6	CSAREGAYNSPLHF
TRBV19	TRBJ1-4	CASSIERRASVNRYEKLFF
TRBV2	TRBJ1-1	CASSAHRDRGGGRRNTEAFF
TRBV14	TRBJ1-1	CASSLLGGGDGGPGTEAFF
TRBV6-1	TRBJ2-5	CASSEVPGGSGGLGETQYF
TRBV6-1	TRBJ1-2	CASRGTGGNYGYTF
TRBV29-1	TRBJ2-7	CSVDAGTAYEQYF
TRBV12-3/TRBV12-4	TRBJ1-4	CASSLNGIGEKLFF
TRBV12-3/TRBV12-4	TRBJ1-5	CASSEAEGGQPQHF
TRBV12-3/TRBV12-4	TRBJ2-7	CASRGDSRSYEQYF
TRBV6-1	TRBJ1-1	CASSKLTGENTEAFF
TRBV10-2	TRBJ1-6	CASSETWDSPLHF
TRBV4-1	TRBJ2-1	CASSSRGFSSYNEQFF
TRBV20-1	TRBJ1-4	CSASVGIREKLFF
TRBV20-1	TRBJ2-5	CSARVESRETQYF
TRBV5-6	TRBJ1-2	CASSLVGELGDNYGYTF
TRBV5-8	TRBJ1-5	CASSNSGDGPQHF
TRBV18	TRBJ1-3	CASSPRETGLSGNTIYF
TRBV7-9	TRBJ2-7	CASSSSTLDRTPYEQYF
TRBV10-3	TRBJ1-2	CAIKRELGYTF
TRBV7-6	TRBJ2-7	CASSSRTDYEQYF